These 22 T cell receptor beta chains originate from one sample sequenced in a study of blood T cell repertoires in COVID-19. Profiling relied on immunoSEQ multiplex PCR, and the TCRdb table lists in-frame clones only, not all of them. Here the sample spans around 94,000 clones, about 85% being singletons. Input material: peripheral blood. The receptor set was obtained from a man over 45 with acute or convalescent COVID-19.

This chain connects TRBV12-5 to TRBJ1-5; 8 nucleotides line up with TRBD1. Germline values: CDR1 LGHNT, CDR2 FRNRAP. This CDR3 contains 13 residues. J was trimmed by 6 bases and V by 7 bases; bases with no gene match: 5. CDR3 DNA sequence: TGTGCTAGTGCCGCAGGGGGCGGTCAGCCCCAGCATTTT. As protein: CASAAGGGQPQHF.

This clone came up once. V is TRBV6-5 and J is TRBJ2-7; 7 nucleotides agree with TRBD1. Losses at the gene ends were 4 bases for V and 0 bases for J; bases not matched to a gene: 6. Looked up from germline, CDR1 is MNHEY and CDR2 is SVGAGI. The CDR3 length is 15 residues. CDR3 coding DNA: TGTGCCAGCAGTTCCACAGGGGCTGGCTCCTACGAGCAGTACTTC. Amino acids: CASSSTGAGSYEQYF.

The gene calls are TRBV7-6 and TRBJ2-3; D is uncertain. Germline lookup yields CDR1 SGHVS and CDR2 FNYEAQ. The CDR3 contains 15 residues. The V end lost 1 base, the J end lost 0 bases, and 8 bases lay between the germline ends. The CDR3 nucleotides read TGTGCCAGCAGCTTAGGTAGCCCTAGCACAGATACGCAGTATTTT. Its protein product is CASSLGSPSTDTQYF.

Only a few counts were recorded for this clone. The chain links TRBV19 to TRBJ2-7, with 8 bases lining up with TRBD1. The V gene's germline CDR1 is LNHDA and CDR2 SQIVND (reference sequence). V lost 6 bases, J lost 4 bases, and 8 bases stayed unmatched. The CDR3 length is 14 residues. CDR3 bases: TGTGCCAGTAGACCCGGGACAGGCATATACGAGCAGTACTTC. Translating gives CASRPGTGIYEQYF.

This chain links TRBV10-3 with TRBJ2-7; 10 bases align to TRBD2. This CDR3 comprises 15 residues. Germline V gene lookup returns CDR1 ENHRY and CDR2 SYGVKD. The V and J ends lost 1 base and 4 bases, in that order; junction bases with no gene match: 4. The CDR3 protein is CAISELSSGSYEQYF. CDR3 bases: TGTGCCATCAGTGAGTTGTCTAGCGGGAGTTACGAGCAGTACTTC.

The chain combines TRBV7-9 with TRBJ2-2; 8 nucleotides match TRBD2. CDR1 SEHNR and CDR2 FQNEAQ come from the germline V gene (reference sequence). This CDR3 contains 16 residues. The ends lost 1 base at V and 1 base at J; junction bases unmatched: 2. This CDR3 is CASSLVTSGNTGELFF. CDR3 sequence (DNA): TGTGCCAGCAGCTTAGTAACTAGCGGGAACACCGGGGAGCTGTTTTTT.

This clone was seen once. V gene TRBV7-2 combines with J gene TRBJ2-2, with 9 positions matching TRBD2. The ends lost 2 bases at V and 7 bases at J; junction bases unmatched: 11. Germline V gives CDR1 SGHTA, CDR2 FQGNSA. The CDR3 is 17 residues long. The CDR3 protein is CASSLSLAGGLDGELFF. CDR3 bases: TGTGCCAGCAGCTTATCGCTGGCGGGGGGGCTAGACGGGGAGCTGTTTTTT.

This chain links TRBV6-4 with TRBJ1-2; D might be TRBD1 (6 bases). Trimming removed 5 bases from V and 2 bases from J, with 12 bases in between. The CDR3 sequence is 14 residues long. In germline, CDR1 is MRHNA, CDR2 SNTAGT. CDR3 region: CASSTGRGNYGYTF. The DNA for the CDR3 is TGTGCCAGCAGTACCGGGAGGGGGAACTATGGCTACACCTTC.

CDR3 in amino acids: CASSPPDRGNGYTF. The CDR3 region has the DNA TGTGCCAGCAGTCCCCCTGACAGGGGGAACGGCTACACCTTC. The chain is built from TRBV6-2 or TRBV6-3 and TRBJ1-2; 9 nucleotides line up with TRBD1. The ends lost 5 bases at V and 8 bases at J; junction bases unmatched: 9. Germline CDR1 MNHEY, CDR2 SVGEGT. The length of the CDR3 is 14 residues.

The chain joins TRBV19 to TRBJ1-2; TRBD1 matches at 10 bases. Germline values: CDR1 LNHDA, CDR2 SQIVND (reference sequence). This CDR3 is built from 15 residues. J lost 6 bases, V lost 3 bases, and 7 bases had no gene match. The CDR3 here is CASSMVSGQGNGYTF. The CDR3 DNA follows: TGTGCCAGTAGTATGGTCTCGGGACAGGGGAATGGCTACACCTTC.

Only a few counts were recorded for this clone. In DNA, the CDR3 is TGTGCCATCAGTGGCACTAGCGGGGGGGAAGAGACCCAGTACTTC. Its protein is CAISGTSGGEETQYF. The V call is TRBV10-3, the J call TRBJ2-5, with 13 bases that match TRBD2. The CDR3 sequence is 15 residues long. J was trimmed by 3 bases and V by 4 bases; bases with no gene match: 2. Looked up from germline, CDR1 is ENHRY and CDR2 is SYGVKD.

The CDR3 sequence is CASSLAWDSRYEQYF. CDR3 sequence (DNA): TGTGCCAGCAGCTTAGCGTGGGACAGTCGCTACGAGCAGTACTTC. The chain has TRBV11-2 and TRBJ2-7; 7 bases agree with TRBD1. With V trimmed by 1 base and J by 3 bases, 6 bases remained unmatched. CDR3 length equals 15 residues. In germline, CDR1 is SGHAT, CDR2 FQNNGV. The full variable domain, in which reference TRBV11-2 and TRBJ2-7 provide the parts outside the CDR3, is EAGVAQSPRYKIIEKRQSVAFWCNPISGHATLYWYQQILGQGPKLLIQFQNNGVVDDSQLPKDRFSAERLKGVDSTLKIQPAKLEDSAVYLCASSLAWDSRYEQYFGPGTRLTVT.

The chain combines TRBV4-1 with TRBJ1-5, with no clear D. In germline, CDR1 is MGHRA, CDR2 YSYEKL. The CDR3 consists of 16 residues. V lost 0 bases, J lost 2 bases, and 11 bases lay in between. The DNA of the CDR3 is TGCGCCAGCAGCCAAGAATCTGGGCGCCGCAATCAGCCCCAGCATTTT. Encoded protein: CASSQESGRRNQPQHF.

In this sample, this clone turned up once. This chain joins TRBV30 and TRBJ2-2; D is perhaps TRBD1 (5 bases). The CDR3 extends over 13 amino acids. Germline CDR1 and CDR2: GTSNPN and SVGIG (reference sequence). Trimming took 0 bases from V and 7 from J, leaving 9 bases between them. The CDR3 region has the DNA TGTGCCTGGAGTGTCCAGGGCGGCGGGGAGCTGTTTTTT. The encoded protein is CAWSVQGGGELFF.

The J gene is TRBJ2-3, the V gene TRBV7-2; 7 nucleotides line up with TRBD2. The CDR3 is 17 residues long. V dropped 6 bases and J dropped 1; count of bases not matched to a gene: 13. CDR1 and CDR2 (germline): SGHTA, FQGNSA. This chain's CDR3 is CASRNHPGTTRTDTQYF. The CDR3 nucleotides read TGTGCCAGCAGGAACCATCCCGGGACTACCCGCACAGATACGCAGTATTTT.

The chain uses TRBV7-2 and TRBJ2-3, with TRBD2 identical over 7 bases. Trimming cost V 7 bases and J 2 bases; bases outside gene matches: 6. Germline assignment: CDR1 SGHTA and CDR2 FQGNSA. The CDR3 runs to 14 residues. The DNA of the CDR3 is TGTGCCAGCATCCTGGGGGGGATCACAGATACGCAGTATTTT. Protein product: CASILGGITDTQYF.

This chain uses TRBV7-2 with TRBJ1-1, with D unclear. The CDR3 runs to 14 residues. The V end lost 1 base, the J end lost 1 base, and 7 bases lay between the germline ends. Germline CDR1 is SGHTA and CDR2 is FQGNSA. The CDR3 reads CASSLDSRNTEAFF. In DNA, the CDR3 is TGTGCCAGCAGCTTAGACAGTAGGAACACTGAAGCTTTCTTT. Combining the CDR3 with reference TRBV7-2 and TRBJ1-1 gives the whole variable domain GAGVSQSPSNKVTEKGKDVELRCDPISGHTALYWYRQSLGQGLEFLIYFQGNSAPDKSGLPSDRFSAERTGGSVSTLTIQRTQQEDSAVYLCASSLDSRNTEAFFGQGTRLTVV.

V and J are TRBV5-6 and TRBJ2-7; 8 bases map to TRBD1. This CDR3 contains 13 residues. In germline, CDR1 is SGHDT, CDR2 YYEEEE. V was pared by 0 bases and J by 6 bases, with 2 bases of the junction left unmatched. This chain's CDR3 is CASSLGTGSEQYF. The DNA for the CDR3 is TGTGCCAGCAGCTTGGGGACAGGGTCCGAGCAGTACTTC.

This clone turned up a few times. The V call is TRBV6-6, the J call TRBJ1-1, with 8 bases that match TRBD1. The CDR3 runs 15 residues. Unmatched junction bases numbered 11, after V lost 3 bases and J lost 8 bases. The germline V gene encodes CDR1 MNHNY and CDR2 SVGAGI (reference sequence). CDR3: CASSYISIGTGEAFF. The CDR3 nucleotides are TGTGCCAGCAGTTATATTTCAATAGGGACAGGAGAAGCTTTCTTT.

The chain is built from TRBV6-2 or TRBV6-3 and TRBJ2-7; TRBD1 matches 10 bases. The CDR3 is 16 amino acids. Looked up from germline, CDR1 is MNHEY and CDR2 is SVGEGT. Unmatched junction bases numbered 11, after V lost 4 bases and J lost 5 bases. The CDR3, as DNA: TGTGCCAGCAGTTCTGTCCGGGACAGGGGTGTCGACGAGCAGTACTTC. This gives the protein CASSSVRDRGVDEQYF.

The genes are TRBV19 and TRBJ2-3; the match to TRBD2 covers 11 bases. J lost 3 bases, V lost 5 bases, and 4 bases had no gene match. The germline V gene encodes CDR1 LNHDA and CDR2 SQIVND (reference sequence). The CDR3 has 15 residues. The CDR3 DNA reads TGTGCCAGTAGTCCGACTAGCGGGAAAACAGATACGCAGTATTTT. As protein: CASSPTSGKTDTQYF.

The chain joins TRBV10-2 to TRBJ1-4; tentative D call: TRBD1 (6 bases). In germline, CDR1 is WSHSY, CDR2 SAAADI. V shed 6 bases and J shed 4 bases, with 12 bases lying between them. The CDR3 runs 14 residues. This CDR3 is CASRATGINEKLFF. The CDR3 coding sequence is TGCGCCAGCAGGGCGACAGGCATTAATGAAAAACTGTTTTTT.